This is a list of T cell receptor beta chains from one sample in a study of a mutant IDH1 vaccine in newly diagnosed glioma. For these TCRs, the target antigens are not known. Using immunoSEQ multiplex PCR, the repertoire was profiled, and TCRdb retains in-frame clones only, with some absent. The sample includes approximately 67,000 clones, over 75% seen only once; the top ten take less than 15%. The sequencing here drew on PBMCs, taken from a glioma patient whose treatment included an IDH1 peptide vaccine. These receptors were obtained from a man between 18 and 35 years old with glioma. CDR3s include the opening cysteine and the closing phenylalanine or tryptophan. D genes are given only for firm matches. Size values are once, few and many counts, or a class for expanded clones, and some rows have none.

CDR3 DNA: TGTGCCAGCAGCGTTTCGCCTAGCGGGTACAATGAGCAGTTCTTC; CDR3 protein: CASSVSPSGYNEQFF; J gene: TRBJ2-1; clone size: .; D gene: TRBD2; V gene: TRBV9
CDR3 DNA: TGCAGCGTTGACCTAGGCGGAAGTGGGGCCAACGTCCTGACTTTC; CDR3 protein: CSVDLGGSGANVLTF; J gene: TRBJ2-6; clone size: .; D gene: .; V gene: TRBV29-1
CDR3 DNA: TGTGCCAGCAGTTTAGAGTATTCACGACGGGTCGGCCCATACACCGGGGAGCTGTTTTTT; CDR3 protein: CASSLEYSRRVGPYTGELFF; J gene: TRBJ2-2; clone size: .; D gene: .; V gene: TRBV27
CDR3 DNA: TGCGCCAGCAAGGGGGACTCTAACTATGGCTACACCTTC; CDR3 protein: CASKGDSNYGYTF; J gene: TRBJ1-2; clone size: .; D gene: .; V gene: TRBV5-1
CDR3 DNA: TGTGCCAGCAGCGTAGACCCTGGAACAGTCAGAAGCGGCTACACCTTC; CDR3 protein: CASSVDPGTVRSGYTF; J gene: TRBJ1-2; clone size: few; D gene: .; V gene: TRBV9
CDR3 DNA: TGTGCCAGCAGTCTGGAGCCAGACATACCCGGTGGCTACACCTTC; CDR3 protein: CASSLEPDIPGGYTF; J gene: TRBJ1-2; clone size: .; D gene: .; V gene: TRBV6-1
CDR3 DNA: TGTGCCAGCAGCTCCGGACAGGGGGCCACCTATGGCTACACCTTC; CDR3 protein: CASSSGQGATYGYTF; J gene: TRBJ1-2; clone size: .; D gene: TRBD1; V gene: TRBV7-8
CDR3 DNA: TGTGCCAGCAGTTACTGGAGACGGGCAGATACGCAGTATTTT; CDR3 protein: CASSYWRRADTQYF; J gene: TRBJ2-3; clone size: .; D gene: .; V gene: TRBV6-5
CDR3 DNA: TGTGCCAGCAGTGCCCAACGGAGGGCCAATGAGCAGTTCTTC; CDR3 protein: CASSAQRRANEQFF; J gene: TRBJ2-1; clone size: .; D gene: .; V gene: TRBV7-2
CDR3 DNA: TGTGCCAGCAGTTTAATCGGCAACACCGGGGAGCTGTTTTTT; CDR3 protein: CASSLIGNTGELFF; J gene: TRBJ2-2; clone size: .; D gene: .; V gene: TRBV28
CDR3 DNA: TGTGCCAGCAGCTCACTAGTGCTCGAGCAGTACTTC; CDR3 protein: CASSSLVLEQYF; J gene: TRBJ2-7; clone size: .; D gene: .; V gene: TRBV11-2
CDR3 DNA: TGCAGCGTTGAAAGTAACAGTGGCTACACCTTC; CDR3 protein: CSVESNSGYTF; J gene: TRBJ1-2; clone size: .; D gene: .; V gene: TRBV29-1
CDR3 DNA: TGTGCCAGCAGTGAAGCGGGGACTGGACGATGGCCCCAGCATTTT; CDR3 protein: CASSEAGTGRWPQHF; J gene: TRBJ1-5; clone size: .; D gene: .; V gene: TRBV2
CDR3 DNA: TGTGCCAGCAGCGGGGACCCAACTAGCGGGAACAATGAGCAGTTCTTC; CDR3 protein: CASSGDPTSGNNEQFF; J gene: TRBJ2-1; clone size: .; D gene: TRBD2; V gene: TRBV13
CDR3 DNA: TGTGCCAGCAGACCCGGTGGGGGTAGCAATCAGCCCCAGCATTTT; CDR3 protein: CASRPGGGSNQPQHF; J gene: TRBJ1-5; clone size: few; D gene: .; V gene: TRBV28
CDR3 DNA: TGTGCCAGCAGCCAAGATTCCGGCAGGGCGAAGAACGGGCAGTACTTC; CDR3 protein: CASSQDSGRAKNGQYF; J gene: TRBJ2-7; clone size: once; D gene: .; V gene: TRBV4-2
CDR3 DNA: TGTGCCAGCAGCTTCGAGGACAGCCAAGAGACCCAGTACTTC; CDR3 protein: CASSFEDSQETQYF; J gene: TRBJ2-5; clone size: .; D gene: .; V gene: TRBV5-4
CDR3 DNA: TGCGCCAGCAGCCAAGACGTTGGGGTCCTCTATGGCTACACCTTC; CDR3 protein: CASSQDVGVLYGYTF; J gene: TRBJ1-2; clone size: .; D gene: .; V gene: TRBV4-1
CDR3 DNA: TGTGCCTGGAGTTACACAGTATCCTACGAGCAGTACTTC; CDR3 protein: CAWSYTVSYEQYF; J gene: TRBJ2-7; clone size: .; D gene: .; V gene: TRBV30
CDR3 DNA: TGTGCCAGCAGCTTGGCCATAGGGAATTATGGCTACACCTTC; CDR3 protein: CASSLAIGNYGYTF; J gene: TRBJ1-2; clone size: .; D gene: .; V gene: TRBV5-6
CDR3 DNA: TGCAGCGTTGAAGATCTTCATCGGGGAATCAACACTGAAGCTTTCTTT; CDR3 protein: CSVEDLHRGINTEAFF; J gene: TRBJ1-1; clone size: once; D gene: .; V gene: TRBV29-1
CDR3 DNA: TGTGCCAGCAGTCAGAGCCTGAACACTGAAGCTTTCTTT; CDR3 protein: CASSQSLNTEAFF; J gene: TRBJ1-1; clone size: few; D gene: .; V gene: TRBV6-5
CDR3 DNA: TGCGCCAGCAGCCAAGTTTTGGCAGGGGATAACTACGAGCAGTACTTC; CDR3 protein: CASSQVLAGDNYEQYF; J gene: TRBJ2-7; clone size: .; D gene: .; V gene: TRBV4-1
CDR3 DNA: TGTGCCAGCAGCGTAGAGGGGGGAAGAGAGACCCAGTACTTC; CDR3 protein: CASSVEGGRETQYF; J gene: TRBJ2-5; clone size: .; D gene: .; V gene: TRBV9
CDR3 DNA: TGTGCCAGCAGCGTAGAACAGTCTCTCGGCACTGAAGCTTTCTTT; CDR3 protein: CASSVEQSLGTEAFF; J gene: TRBJ1-1; clone size: .; D gene: .; V gene: TRBV9
CDR3 DNA: TGTGCCAGCCCCCCAGGGGGTGCCAGGGGGCGAACAGATACGCAGTATTTT; CDR3 protein: CASPPGGARGRTDTQYF; J gene: TRBJ2-3; clone size: .; D gene: TRBD1; V gene: TRBV7-8
CDR3 DNA: TGCGCCAGCAGCCAAGATAGAAGGCTAGCGGTCTACAATGAGCAGTTCTTC; CDR3 protein: CASSQDRRLAVYNEQFF; J gene: TRBJ2-1; clone size: .; D gene: TRBD2; V gene: TRBV4-1
CDR3 DNA: TGTGCCAGCACCGGCCGACGGGGGGCTAGAGAAAAACTGTTTTTT; CDR3 protein: CASTGRRGAREKLFF; J gene: TRBJ1-4; clone size: few; D gene: .; V gene: TRBV27
CDR3 DNA: TGTGCCAGCACCCATCGAGAGGGAAACACCATATATTTT; CDR3 protein: CASTHREGNTIYF; J gene: TRBJ1-3; clone size: .; D gene: .; V gene: TRBV7-9
CDR3 DNA: TGTGCCAGCAGCGTGCGGACAGGGAGGGATGGCTACACCTTC; CDR3 protein: CASSVRTGRDGYTF; J gene: TRBJ1-2; clone size: .; D gene: TRBD1; V gene: TRBV9
CDR3 DNA: TGTGCCAGCTCACCAAGGGGTGCGTTTGGCTACACCTTC; CDR3 protein: CASSPRGAFGYTF; J gene: TRBJ1-2; clone size: .; D gene: .; V gene: TRBV18
CDR3 DNA: TGTGCCAGCAGTCAAACGGGAGGGACACCGTGGCCTGAAGCTTTCTTT; CDR3 protein: CASSQTGGTPWPEAFF; J gene: TRBJ1-1; clone size: .; D gene: .; V gene: TRBV7-3
CDR3 DNA: TGTGCCAGCGGGGAGGGGGAGACCCAGTACTTC; CDR3 protein: CASGEGETQYF; J gene: TRBJ2-5; clone size: few; D gene: TRBD2; V gene: TRBV7-9
CDR3 DNA: TGTGCCAGCAGTTTACTAGCGGGCCAGAACACCGGGGAGCTGTTTTTT; CDR3 protein: CASSLLAGQNTGELFF; J gene: TRBJ2-2; clone size: .; D gene: TRBD2; V gene: TRBV28
CDR3 DNA: TGCGCCAGCAGCCAAGATCTTCAGGACAGAAAAGTGGGGTATTTT; CDR3 protein: CASSQDLQDRKVGYF; J gene: TRBJ2-3; clone size: .; D gene: .; V gene: TRBV4-1
CDR3 DNA: TGTGCCAGCAGGGGAGGGGCGGGGGGACTCAACACAGATACGCAGTATTTT; CDR3 protein: CASRGGAGGLNTDTQYF; J gene: TRBJ2-3; clone size: .; D gene: TRBD2; V gene: TRBV25-1
CDR3 DNA: TGTGCCAGCAGCGCGAGCGGAACCTACGAGCAGTACTTC; CDR3 protein: CASSASGTYEQYF; J gene: TRBJ2-7; clone size: .; D gene: .; V gene: TRBV9
CDR3 DNA: TGTGCCAGCAGCGTAGTGGCTAGCGGCTACAATGAGCAGTTCTTC; CDR3 protein: CASSVVASGYNEQFF; J gene: TRBJ2-1; clone size: .; D gene: TRBD2; V gene: TRBV9
CDR3 DNA: TGTGCCAGCAGCCTAACTAGCGGGGCGGGCAATGAGCAGTTCTTC; CDR3 protein: CASSLTSGAGNEQFF; J gene: TRBJ2-1; clone size: .; D gene: TRBD2; V gene: TRBV9
CDR3 DNA: TGCGCCAGCAGCCTGACCCGGCGGGGGGGCGGCTACGAGCAGTACTTC; CDR3 protein: CASSLTRRGGGYEQYF; J gene: TRBJ2-7; clone size: once; D gene: TRBD2; V gene: TRBV4-1
CDR3 DNA: TGTGCCAGCAGCATCGGGACAACCAACACTGAAGCTTTCTTT; CDR3 protein: CASSIGTTNTEAFF; J gene: TRBJ1-1; clone size: few; D gene: .; V gene: TRBV5-6
CDR3 DNA: TGTGCCAGCAGCCCCTCCGGTGGGAGCGGCAATGAGCAGTTCTTC; CDR3 protein: CASSPSGGSGNEQFF; J gene: TRBJ2-1; clone size: .; D gene: .; V gene: TRBV9
CDR3 DNA: TGTGCCAGCAGTGCCCGACAGGGAGGGGGGTATAGCAATCAGCCCCAGCATTTT; CDR3 protein: CASSARQGGGYSNQPQHF; J gene: TRBJ1-5; clone size: .; D gene: TRBD1; V gene: TRBV6-1
CDR3 DNA: TGTGCCAGCAGTTACTACAGGGGCCCCAATCAGCCCCAGCATTTT; CDR3 protein: CASSYYRGPNQPQHF; J gene: TRBJ1-5; clone size: .; D gene: TRBD1; V gene: TRBV6-5
CDR3 DNA: TGTGCCTGGAGTTTATCCGGGACAGGGTTTCGAACGGATCAGCCCCAGCATTTT; CDR3 protein: CAWSLSGTGFRTDQPQHF; J gene: TRBJ1-5; clone size: .; D gene: TRBD1; V gene: TRBV30
CDR3 DNA: TGTGCCAGTAGTCCCCAGGGGCCCACTGAAGCTTTCTTT; CDR3 protein: CASSPQGPTEAFF; J gene: TRBJ1-1; clone size: .; D gene: .; V gene: TRBV19
CDR3 DNA: TGTGCCAGCAGCGCGTCCGGCACAGATACGCAGTATTTT; CDR3 protein: CASSASGTDTQYF; J gene: TRBJ2-3; clone size: .; D gene: .; V gene: TRBV13
CDR3 DNA: TGTGCCAGCAGCCCCGGGGCCCTGCATGAGCAGTTCTTC; CDR3 protein: CASSPGALHEQFF; J gene: TRBJ2-1; clone size: .; D gene: .; V gene: TRBV7-3
CDR3 DNA: TGTGCCACCAGCAGAGTACTTAACTATGGCTACACCTTC; CDR3 protein: CATSRVLNYGYTF; J gene: TRBJ1-2; clone size: .; D gene: .; V gene: TRBV15
CDR3 DNA: TGCGCCAGCAGCCGTGGGGAGGGGCGGTTGAAATCAGGAAACACCATATATTTT; CDR3 protein: CASSRGEGRLKSGNTIYF; J gene: TRBJ1-3; clone size: .; D gene: .; V gene: TRBV4-1
CDR3 DNA: TGTGCCATCAGTGATTCGGGGCACACCGGGGAGCTGTTTTTT; CDR3 protein: CAISDSGHTGELFF; J gene: TRBJ2-2; clone size: .; D gene: .; V gene: TRBV10-3
CDR3 DNA: TGTGCCAGCTCACCACCTCCAGGGATCTCCTACGAGCAGTACTTC; CDR3 protein: CASSPPPGISYEQYF; J gene: TRBJ2-7; clone size: once; D gene: .; V gene: TRBV18
CDR3 DNA: TGTGCCTGGACCACGGACAGGGCGCATGGCTACACCTTC; CDR3 protein: CAWTTDRAHGYTF; J gene: TRBJ1-2; clone size: .; D gene: TRBD1; V gene: TRBV30
CDR3 DNA: TGTGCCAGCAGTTACGATAGGGTTTCCTACGAGCAGTACTTC; CDR3 protein: CASSYDRVSYEQYF; J gene: TRBJ2-7; clone size: .; D gene: .; V gene: TRBV6-6
CDR3 DNA: TGTGCCAGCATCGCAAACAGGGCAAGACAGCCCCAGCATTTT; CDR3 protein: CASIANRARQPQHF; J gene: TRBJ1-5; clone size: few; D gene: .; V gene: TRBV6-5
CDR3 DNA: TGCGCCAGCAGCCAAGATCCAGATTTTAACTATGGCTACACCTTC; CDR3 protein: CASSQDPDFNYGYTF; J gene: TRBJ1-2; clone size: once; D gene: .; V gene: TRBV4-1
CDR3 DNA: TGCGCCAGCAGCCTTTTCGTAGCTGGTGGCTCGCATGAGCAGTTCTTC; CDR3 protein: CASSLFVAGGSHEQFF; J gene: TRBJ2-1; clone size: .; D gene: .; V gene: TRBV5-1